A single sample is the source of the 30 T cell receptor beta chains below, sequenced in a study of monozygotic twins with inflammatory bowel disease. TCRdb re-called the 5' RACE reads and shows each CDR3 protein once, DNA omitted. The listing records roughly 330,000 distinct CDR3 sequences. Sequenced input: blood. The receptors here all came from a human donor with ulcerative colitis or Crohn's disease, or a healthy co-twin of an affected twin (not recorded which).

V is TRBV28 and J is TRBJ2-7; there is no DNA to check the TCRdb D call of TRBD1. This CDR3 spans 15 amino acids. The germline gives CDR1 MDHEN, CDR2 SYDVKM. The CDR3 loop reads CASSPPFTGRYEQYF. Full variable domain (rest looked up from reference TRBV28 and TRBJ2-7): DVKVTQSSRYLVKRTGEKVFLECVQDMDHENMFWYRQDPGLGLRLIYFSYDVKMKEKGDIPEGYSVSREKKERFSLILESASTNQTSMYLCASSPPFTGRYEQYFGPGTRLTVT.

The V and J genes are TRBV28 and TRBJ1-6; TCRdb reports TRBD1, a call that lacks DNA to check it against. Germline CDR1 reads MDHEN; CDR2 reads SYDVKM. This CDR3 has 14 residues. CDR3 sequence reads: CASRQGGPNSPLHF.

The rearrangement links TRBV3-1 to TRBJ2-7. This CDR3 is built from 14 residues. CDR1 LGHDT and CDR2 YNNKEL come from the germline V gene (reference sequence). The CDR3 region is CASSQDARSYEQYF.

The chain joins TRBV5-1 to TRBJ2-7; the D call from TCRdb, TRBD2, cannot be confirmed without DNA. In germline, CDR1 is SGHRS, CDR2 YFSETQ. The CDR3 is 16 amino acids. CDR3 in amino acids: CASSFLAGVTSYEQYF.

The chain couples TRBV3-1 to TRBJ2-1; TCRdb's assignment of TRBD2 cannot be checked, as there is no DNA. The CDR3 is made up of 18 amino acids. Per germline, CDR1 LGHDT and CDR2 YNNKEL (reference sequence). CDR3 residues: CASSQGQARGLTYNEQFF.

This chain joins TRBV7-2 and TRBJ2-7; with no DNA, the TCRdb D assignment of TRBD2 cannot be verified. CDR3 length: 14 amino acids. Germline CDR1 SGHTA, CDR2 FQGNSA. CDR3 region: CASSLGAPPKEQYF.

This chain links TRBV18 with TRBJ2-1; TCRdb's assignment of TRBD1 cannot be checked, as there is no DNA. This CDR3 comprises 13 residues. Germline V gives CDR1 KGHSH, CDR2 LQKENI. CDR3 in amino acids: CASSLTGYNEQFF.

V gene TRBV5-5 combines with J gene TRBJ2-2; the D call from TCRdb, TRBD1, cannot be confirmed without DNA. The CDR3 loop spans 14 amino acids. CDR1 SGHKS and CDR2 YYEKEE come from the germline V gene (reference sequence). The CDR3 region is CASSSTPGSGELFF.

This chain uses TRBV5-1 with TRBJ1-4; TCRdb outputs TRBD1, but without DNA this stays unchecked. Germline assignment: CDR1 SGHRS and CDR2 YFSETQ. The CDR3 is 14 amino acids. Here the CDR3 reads CASSAGQGDEKLFF.

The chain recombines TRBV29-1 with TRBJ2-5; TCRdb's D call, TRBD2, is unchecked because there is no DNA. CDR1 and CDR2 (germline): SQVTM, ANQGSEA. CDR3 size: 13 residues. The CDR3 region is CSVDQGLQETQYF.

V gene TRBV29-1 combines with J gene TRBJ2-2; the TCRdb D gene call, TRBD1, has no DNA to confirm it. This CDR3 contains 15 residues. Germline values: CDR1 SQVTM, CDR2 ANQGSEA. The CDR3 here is CSVSSLTGDHGELFF.

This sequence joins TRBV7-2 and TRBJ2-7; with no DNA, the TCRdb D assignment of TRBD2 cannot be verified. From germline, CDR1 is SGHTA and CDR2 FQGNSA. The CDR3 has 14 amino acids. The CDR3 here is CASSPLVASYEQYF. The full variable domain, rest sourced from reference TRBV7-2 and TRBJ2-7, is GAGVSQSPSNKVTEKGKDVELRCDPISGHTALYWYRQSLGQGLEFLIYFQGNSAPDKSGLPSDRFSAERTGGSVSTLTIQRTQQEDSAVYLCASSPLVASYEQYFGPGTRLTVT.

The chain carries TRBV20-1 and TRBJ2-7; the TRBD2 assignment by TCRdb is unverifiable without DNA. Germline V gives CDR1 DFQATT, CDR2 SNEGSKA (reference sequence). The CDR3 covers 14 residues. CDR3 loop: CSAIQSGRANEQYF.

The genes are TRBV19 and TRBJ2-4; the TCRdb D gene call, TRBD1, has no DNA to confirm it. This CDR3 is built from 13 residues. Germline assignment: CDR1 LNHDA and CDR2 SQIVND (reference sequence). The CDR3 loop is CASKKPGGNIQYF.

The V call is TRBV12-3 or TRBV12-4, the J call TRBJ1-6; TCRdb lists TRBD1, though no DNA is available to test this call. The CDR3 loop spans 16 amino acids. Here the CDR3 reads CASSPSGAQRNSPLHF.

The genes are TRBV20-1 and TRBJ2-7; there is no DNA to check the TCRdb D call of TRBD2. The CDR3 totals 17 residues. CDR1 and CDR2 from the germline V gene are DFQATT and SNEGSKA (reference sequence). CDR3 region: CSAWTTARPTSVYEQYF.

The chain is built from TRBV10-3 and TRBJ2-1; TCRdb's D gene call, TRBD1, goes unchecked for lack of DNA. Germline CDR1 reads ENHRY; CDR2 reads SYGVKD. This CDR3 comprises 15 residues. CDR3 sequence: CAISDGPGAPNEQFF.

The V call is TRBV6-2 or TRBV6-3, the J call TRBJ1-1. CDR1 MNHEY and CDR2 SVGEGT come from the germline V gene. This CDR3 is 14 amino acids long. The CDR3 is CASSYSSVNTEAFF.

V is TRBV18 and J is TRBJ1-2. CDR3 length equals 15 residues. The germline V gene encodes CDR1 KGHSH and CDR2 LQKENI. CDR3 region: CASSPTDSPNYGYTF.

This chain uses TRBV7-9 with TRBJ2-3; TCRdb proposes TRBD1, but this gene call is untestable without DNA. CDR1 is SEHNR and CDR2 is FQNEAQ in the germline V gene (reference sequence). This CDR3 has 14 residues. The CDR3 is CASSDRGGTDTQYF.

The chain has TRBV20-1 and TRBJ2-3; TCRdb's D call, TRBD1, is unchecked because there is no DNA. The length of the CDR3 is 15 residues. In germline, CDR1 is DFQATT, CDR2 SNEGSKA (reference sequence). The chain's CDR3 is CSARVPGQSIDTQYF.

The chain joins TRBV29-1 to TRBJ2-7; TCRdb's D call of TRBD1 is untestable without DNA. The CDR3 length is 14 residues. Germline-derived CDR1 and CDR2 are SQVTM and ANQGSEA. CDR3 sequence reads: CSVSIRERPYEQYF.

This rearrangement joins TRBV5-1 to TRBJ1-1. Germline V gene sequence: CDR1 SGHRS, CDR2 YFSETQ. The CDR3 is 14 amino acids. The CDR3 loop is CASSFEGTYTEAFF.

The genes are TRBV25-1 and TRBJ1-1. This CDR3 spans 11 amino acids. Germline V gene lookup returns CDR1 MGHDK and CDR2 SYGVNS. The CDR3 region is CASSVFTEAFF.

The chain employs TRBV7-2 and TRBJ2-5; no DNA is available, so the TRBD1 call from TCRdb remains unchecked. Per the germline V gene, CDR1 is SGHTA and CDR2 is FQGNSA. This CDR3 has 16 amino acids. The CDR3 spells CASSSNRPGQPETQYF. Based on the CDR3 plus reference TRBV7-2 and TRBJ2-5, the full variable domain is GAGVSQSPSNKVTEKGKDVELRCDPISGHTALYWYRQSLGQGLEFLIYFQGNSAPDKSGLPSDRFSAERTGGSVSTLTIQRTQQEDSAVYLCASSSNRPGQPETQYFGPGTRLLVL.

Here the CDR3 reads CSAYDRGRPNTEAFF. V and J are TRBV20-1 and TRBJ1-1; TCRdb gives TRBD1 as the D gene, but with no DNA this cannot be confirmed. This CDR3 spans 15 amino acids. Per the germline V gene, CDR1 is DFQATT and CDR2 is SNEGSKA (reference sequence).

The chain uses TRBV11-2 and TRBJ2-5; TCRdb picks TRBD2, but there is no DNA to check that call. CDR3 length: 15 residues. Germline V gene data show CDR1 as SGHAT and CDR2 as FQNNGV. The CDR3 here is CASSLAGGPYETQYF.

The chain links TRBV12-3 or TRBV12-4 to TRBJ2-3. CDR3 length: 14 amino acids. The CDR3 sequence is CASSLLGSIDTQYF.

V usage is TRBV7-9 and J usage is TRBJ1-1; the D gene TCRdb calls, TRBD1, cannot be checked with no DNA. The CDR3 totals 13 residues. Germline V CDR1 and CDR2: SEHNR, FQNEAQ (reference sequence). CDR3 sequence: CASSGGRNTEAFF.

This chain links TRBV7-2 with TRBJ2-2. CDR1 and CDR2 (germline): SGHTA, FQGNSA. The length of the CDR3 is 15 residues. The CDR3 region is CASSLSQANTGELFF.